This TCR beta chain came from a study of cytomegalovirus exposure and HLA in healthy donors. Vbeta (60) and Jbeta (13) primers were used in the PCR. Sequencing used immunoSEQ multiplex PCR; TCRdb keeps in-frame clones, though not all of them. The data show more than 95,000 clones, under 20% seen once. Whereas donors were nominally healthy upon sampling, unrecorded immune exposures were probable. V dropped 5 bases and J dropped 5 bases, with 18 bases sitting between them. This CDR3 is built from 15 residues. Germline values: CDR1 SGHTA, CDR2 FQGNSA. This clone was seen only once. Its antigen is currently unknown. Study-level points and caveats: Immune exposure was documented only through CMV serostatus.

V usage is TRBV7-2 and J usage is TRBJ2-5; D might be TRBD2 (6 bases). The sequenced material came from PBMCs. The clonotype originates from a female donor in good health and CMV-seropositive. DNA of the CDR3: TGTGCCAGCAGCCCCGAGTGGAGGGCTTGGGAGACCCAGTACTTC. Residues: CASSPEWRAWETQYF.